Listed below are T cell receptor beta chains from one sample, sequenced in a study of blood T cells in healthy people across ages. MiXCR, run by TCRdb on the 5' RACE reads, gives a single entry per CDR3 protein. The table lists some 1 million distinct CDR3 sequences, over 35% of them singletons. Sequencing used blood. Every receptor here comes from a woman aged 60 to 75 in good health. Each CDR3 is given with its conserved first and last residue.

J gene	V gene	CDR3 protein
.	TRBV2	CASSELGGTLYEQYF
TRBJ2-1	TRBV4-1	CASSQGRAGFF
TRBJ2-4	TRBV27	CASTEPTGMQYF
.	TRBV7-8	CASSLVFRGVDEQYF
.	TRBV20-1	CSARGTSGMVYEQYF
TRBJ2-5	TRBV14	CASSQGVRKTQYF
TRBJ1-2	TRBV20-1	CSADSRYGYTF
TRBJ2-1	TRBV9	CASSVDGDSYNEQFF
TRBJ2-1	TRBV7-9	CAILTYEQFF
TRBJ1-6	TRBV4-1	CASSRDRGPSPLHF
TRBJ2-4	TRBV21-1	CASSKRHLAKNIQYF
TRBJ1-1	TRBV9	CASSTGDTHTEAFF
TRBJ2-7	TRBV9	CASNLVGDSSYEQYF
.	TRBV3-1	CASSQEGGRTQYF
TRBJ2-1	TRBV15	CATSKAAGGNNEQFF
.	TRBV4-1	CASSHPSGFSYNEQYF
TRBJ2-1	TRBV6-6	CASREPGEREQFF
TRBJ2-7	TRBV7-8	CASSVAPGTASYEQYF
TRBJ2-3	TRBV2	CASSMTGFADTQYF
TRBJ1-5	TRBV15	CATSISTGHQPQHF
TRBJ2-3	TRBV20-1	CSARGYEELAGSTDTQYF
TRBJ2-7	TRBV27	CASTLTGTHYEQYF
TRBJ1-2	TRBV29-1	CSVERGAGYTF
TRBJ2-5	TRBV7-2	CASSLAARAYNEQYF
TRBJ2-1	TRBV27	CASSLGSRTSGNEQFF
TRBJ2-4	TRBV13	CASSPGDNAKNIQYF
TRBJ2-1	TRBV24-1	CATSDARVSGSSYNEQFF
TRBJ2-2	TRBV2	CASSDSGELFF
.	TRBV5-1	CASSLAGTSGMETQYF
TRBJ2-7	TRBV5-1	CASSLGGKLWEQYF
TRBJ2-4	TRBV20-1	CSAREPGTRAYIQYF
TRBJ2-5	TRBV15	CATSRTEETQYF
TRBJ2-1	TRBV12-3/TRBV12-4	CASSDATSGNPYNEQFF
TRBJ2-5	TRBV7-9	CASSPYGAPGTQYF
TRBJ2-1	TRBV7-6	CASSLEWRGGGSSYNEQFF
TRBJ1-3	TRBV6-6	CASSGQGQSGNTIYF
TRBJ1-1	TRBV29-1	CSVEFSVAGREAFF
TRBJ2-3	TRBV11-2	CASSPRLAGRGWDTQYF
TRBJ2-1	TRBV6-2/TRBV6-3	CASSRTGGRISYNEQFF
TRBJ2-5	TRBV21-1	CASKRDRGIIHPQETQYF
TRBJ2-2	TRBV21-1	CASRRSSTGELFF
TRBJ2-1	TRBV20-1	CSARPQGTKWFF
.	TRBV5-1	CASSLLRQGGETQYF
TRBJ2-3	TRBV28	CASSSSGRRTDTQYF
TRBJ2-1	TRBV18	CASSPGQREYNEQFF
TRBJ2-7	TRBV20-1	CSAEFPGGSYEQYF
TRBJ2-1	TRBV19	CASKTGDSYNEQFF
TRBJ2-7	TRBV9	CASSVGEREGHEQYF